These 18 T cell receptor beta chains were sequenced from one sample in a study of cytomegalovirus exposure and HLA in healthy donors. The assay was immunoSEQ multiplex PCR, and TCRdb's table has in-frame clones only and misses some. The profile shows over 110,000 clones, more than 85% of them singletons. Sequencing was done on a sample of PBMCs. These receptors were taken from a young man in good health and CMV-seropositive.

The chain uses TRBV5-1 and TRBJ2-2; TRBD2 matches 9 bases. V lost 6 bases to trimming and J lost 3 bases; unmatched junction nucleotides: 12. The CDR3 extends over 17 amino acids. CDR1 and CDR2 from the germline V gene are SGHRS and YFSETQ. The CDR3 loop is CASMIKAGGPDTGELFF. Written as DNA, the CDR3 is TGCGCCAGCATGATTAAGGCGGGAGGGCCAGACACCGGGGAGCTGTTTTTT.

The chain uses TRBV27 and TRBJ2-7; D might be TRBD2 (5 bases). The CDR3 is 17 amino acids. V was shortened by 3 bases and J by 1 base, with 19 bases between the two germline ends. CDR1 and CDR2 from the germline V gene are MNHEY and SMNVEV (reference sequence). CDR3: CASSFFRGSLGSYEQYF. The DNA of the CDR3 is TGTGCCAGCAGTTTCTTTCGAGGGTCCTTAGGGTCCTACGAGCAGTACTTC.

This chain links TRBV5-4 with TRBJ1-1, with 7 bases matching TRBD1. The CDR3 contains 13 residues. The ends lost 4 bases at V and 1 base at J; junction bases unmatched: 1. CDR1 is SGHNT, CDR2 YYREEE, per germline (reference sequence). The CDR3 DNA is TGTGCCAGCAGCCGGGACAGGAACACTGAAGCTTTCTTT. This gives the protein CASSRDRNTEAFF. Looking up the rest from reference TRBV5-4 and TRBJ1-1 gives the full variable domain: ETGVTQSPTHLIKTRGQQVTLRCSSQSGHNTVSWYQQALGQGPQFIFQYYREEENGRGNFPPRFSGLQFPNYSSELNVNALELDDSALYLCASSRDRNTEAFFGQGTRLTVV.

CDR3 protein: CASSIGQGLSQPQHF. In nucleotides, the CDR3 is TGTGCCAGTAGTATCGGACAGGGGCTAAGTCAGCCCCAGCATTTT. V and J are TRBV19 and TRBJ1-5; TRBD1 matches at 9 bases. Trimming removed 3 bases from V and 6 bases from J; junction bases left unmatched: 6. Germline V lookup: CDR1 LNHDA, CDR2 SQIVND (reference sequence). The CDR3 is 15 amino acids.

The chain couples TRBV5-1 to TRBJ2-7, with D maybe TRBD1 (5 bases). Germline assignment: CDR1 SGHRS and CDR2 YFSETQ. Trimming left V 5 bases short and J 3 bases short, with 27 bases between. The CDR3 sequence is 18 residues long. CDR3 DNA: TGCGCCAGCAGTCCGTCTCAGGGTCAGCTTGGCGGTTTCTACGAGCAGTACTTC. Protein product: CASSPSQGQLGGFYEQYF.

The V call is TRBV5-1, the J call TRBJ2-3, with D perhaps matching TRBD2 (6 bases). The germline CDR1 and CDR2 sequences are SGHRS and YFSETQ. The CDR3 contains 16 residues. Trimming shortened V by 5 bases and J by 0 bases, and 16 bases separated the two germline ends. CDR3 nucleotides: TGCGCCAGCAGGCTCGGGACTTATGCTAGCACAGATACGCAGTATTTT. Protein product: CASRLGTYASTDTQYF.

In this sample, this clone turned up a few times. The chain couples TRBV2 to TRBJ1-1, with D perhaps matching TRBD1 (5 bases). V lost 3 bases and J lost 6, with 11 bases in between. The CDR3 runs to 13 residues. Per germline, CDR1 SNHLY and CDR2 FYNNEI. CDR3 sequence: CASSEGGAAEAFF. The CDR3 DNA sequence: TGTGCCAGCAGTGAGGGCGGGGCAGCTGAAGCTTTCTTT. The whole variable domain, filled in from reference TRBV2 and TRBJ1-1, reads EPEVTQTPSHQVTQMGQEVILRCVPISNHLYFYWYRQILGQKVEFLVSFYNNEISEKSEIFDDQFSVERPDGSNFTLKIRSTKLEDSAMYFCASSEGGAAEAFFGQGTRLTVV.

The rearrangement uses TRBV7-6 and TRBJ2-3; 10 nucleotides line up with TRBD1. Germline CDR1 reads SGHVS; CDR2 reads FNYEAQ. V dropped 0 bases and J dropped 0; count of bases not matched to a gene: 3. The CDR3 covers 17 residues. The CDR3 is CASSLAPGQGSTDTQYF. CDR3 DNA: TGTGCCAGCAGCTTAGCACCGGGACAGGGGAGCACAGATACGCAGTATTTT.

Only one count was recorded for this clone. The identical CDR3 is also encoded by other nucleotide sequences in the sample. The chain has TRBV2 and TRBJ1-1; no clear D. The CDR3 has 13 residues. Germline loops: CDR1 SNHLY, CDR2 FYNNEI. Trimming cost V 6 bases and J 1 base, with 9 bases left between them. The CDR3 sequence: CASSLTENTEAFF. Written as DNA, the CDR3 is TGTGCCAGCAGCCTCACAGAGAACACTGAAGCTTTCTTT. The full variable domain, completed using reference TRBV2 and TRBJ1-1, is EPEVTQTPSHQVTQMGQEVILRCVPISNHLYFYWYRQILGQKVEFLVSFYNNEISEKSEIFDDQFSVERPDGSNFTLKIRSTKLEDSAMYFCASSLTENTEAFFGQGTRLTVV.

V and J are TRBV7-3 and TRBJ2-2, with D perhaps matching TRBD1 (6 bases). Per germline, CDR1 SGHTA and CDR2 FQGTGA. The V and J ends lost 1 base and 3 bases respectively, with 9 bases between them. The CDR3 covers 15 residues. The CDR3 sequence is CASSLIGGHTGELFF. The CDR3 nucleotides are TGTGCCAGCAGCTTAATAGGGGGTCACACCGGGGAGCTGTTTTTT. The full variable domain, in which reference TRBV7-3 and TRBJ2-2 provide the parts outside the CDR3, is GAGVSQTPSNKVTEKGKYVELRCDPISGHTALYWYRQSLGQGPEFLIYFQGTGAADDSGLPNDRFFAVRPEGSVSTLKIQRTERGDSAVYLCASSLIGGHTGELFFGEGSRLTVL.

V gene TRBV18 combines with J gene TRBJ1-5; D unclear. V gave up 5 bases and J gave up 6 bases, with 11 bases separating them. Germline V gene lookup returns CDR1 KGHSH and CDR2 LQKENI. The CDR3 totals 13 residues. This chain's CDR3 is CASSAGRTQPQHF. The CDR3 DNA follows: TGTGCCAGCTCAGCCGGGAGAACTCAGCCCCAGCATTTT.

V is TRBV27 and J is TRBJ1-1; D remains unclear. The V end lost 2 bases, the J end lost 8 bases, and 12 bases lay between the germline ends. The CDR3 loop spans 13 amino acids. Germline CDR1 MNHEY, CDR2 SMNVEV (reference sequence). The CDR3 spells CASSLGLAREAFF. The CDR3 region has the DNA TGTGCCAGCAGTTTAGGTCTTGCCAGAGAAGCTTTCTTT.

This rearrangement joins TRBV7-9 to TRBJ1-1; TRBD1 agrees at 8 bases. Losses at the gene ends were 9 bases for V and 3 bases for J; bases not matched to a gene: 6. Germline V CDR1 and CDR2: SEHNR, FQNEAQ (reference sequence). The CDR3 runs to 13 residues. The CDR3 is CASTGGRHTEAFF. CDR3 nucleotide sequence: TGTGCCAGTACAGGGGGTCGGCACACTGAAGCTTTCTTT.

J is TRBJ1-3 and V is TRBV5-8, with 8 positions matching TRBD1. V lost 5 bases, J lost 2 bases, and 3 bases stayed unmatched. CDR1 SGHTS and CDR2 YDEGEE come from the germline V gene. This CDR3 is 14 amino acids long. The CDR3 DNA is TGTGCCAGCAGGAGACAGGGGACTGGAAACACCATATATTTT. Translation: CASRRQGTGNTIYF.

The rearrangement joins TRBV2 to TRBJ2-2; perhaps TRBD1 as D (6 bases). Trimming removed 5 bases at V and 4 bases at J, with 14 bases between. The CDR3 runs 15 residues. CDR1 and CDR2 (germline): SNHLY, FYNNEI. CDR3 loop: CASSFSVRGTGELFF. As DNA, the CDR3 is TGTGCCAGCAGTTTCTCGGTCAGGGGCACCGGGGAGCTGTTTTTT. Supplemented by reference TRBV2 and TRBJ2-2, the full variable domain reads EPEVTQTPSHQVTQMGQEVILRCVPISNHLYFYWYRQILGQKVEFLVSFYNNEISEKSEIFDDQFSVERPDGSNFTLKIRSTKLEDSAMYFCASSFSVRGTGELFFGEGSRLTVL.

This clone was observed a single time. In DNA, the CDR3 is TGTGCCAGCAGCTTGTTGGCAGGGGGCAATCAGCCCCAGCATTTT. Translating it yields CASSLLAGGNQPQHF. V and J are TRBV5-5 and TRBJ1-5, with a possible D match to TRBD1 (6 bases). The V gene's germline CDR1 is SGHKS and CDR2 YYEKEE (reference sequence). There are 15 residues in the CDR3. The V end was cut by 1 base, the J end by 2 bases, with 10 bases between.

This clone was seen just once. The chain combines TRBV2 with TRBJ2-1, with 10 bases that match TRBD1. Germline CDR1 reads SNHLY; CDR2 reads FYNNEI. V shed 4 bases and J 3 bases; nucleotides not matched to a gene: 3. This CDR3 is built from 15 residues. The CDR3 DNA reads TGTGCCAGCAGTGCTGACAGGGGGCTCTACAATGAGCAGTTCTTC. It encodes CASSADRGLYNEQFF.

This clone was counted a single time. The genes are TRBV11-3 and TRBJ2-7, with 8 nucleotides matching TRBD2. Germline trimming cut 4 bases from V and 5 bases from J; bases unmatched to any gene: 4. The CDR3 spans 13 residues. Germline values: CDR1 SGHNT, CDR2 YENEEA. Here the CDR3 reads CASSSGTSDEQYF. Here the CDR3 DNA reads TGTGCCAGCAGCTCAGGGACTAGTGACGAGCAGTACTTC. Combining the CDR3 with reference TRBV11-3 and TRBJ2-7 gives the whole variable domain EAGVVQSPRYKIIEKKQPVAFWCNPISGHNTLYWYLQNLGQGPELLIRYENEEAVDDSQLPKDRFSAERLKGVDSTLKIQPAELGDSAVYLCASSSGTSDEQYFGPGTRLTVT.